The entry below gives a single TCR beta chain sequence along with its context. Its antigen specificity is not known. Base qualities were left out, and no much larger clone turns up one base away. The data were taken from a study of cytomegalovirus exposure and HLA in healthy donors (TCRdb year 2017). Turning to the overall study: According to a later analysis, the approximately 120 validation repertoires were produced on the same platform as the 700 or so repertoires of the first cohort. The study was designed to test whether signatures of past pathogen exposure could be identified by cataloging public T cell receptors. A separate validation cohort of some 130 different subjects was used in addition to the approximately 640-subject first cohort. High-throughput TCR immunosequencing, statistical association of individual TCRs with disease status, and machine learning were combined to predict cytomegalovirus infection status. What the authors observed across the whole study: In the study, 150 to 200 TCR beta chains were listed as associated with cytomegalovirus. The classifier was reported to diagnose cytomegalovirus status with high specificity and sensitivity in both the original and validation cohorts. A later analysis found that TCRs clustered in the first cohort also tended to co-occur in the 120 validation repertoires, with roughly 95% of cluster scores above 0. Most TCR sequences were observed very rarely across donors, whereas some public TCRs were present in many individuals. The authors suggested that the approach could potentially be generalized to other disease states and immunological phenotypes. In vitro tests confirmed that a few of the cytomegalovirus-associated TCR beta chains recognize cytomegalovirus antigens. A later analysis lacked HLA typing for the validation cohort, so it scored co-occurrence in that cohort across all 110 or so repertoires.

Donors formed part of the validation cohort, which comprised 120 subjects and was distinct from the first cohort of fewer than 750 subjects. The protocol used for the library was the immunoSEQ multiplex PCR assay. The paper's data handling went like this. A statistical classification framework was built to diagnose cytomegalovirus status from the catalog of TCR beta chain sequences. Not all clones reach the TCRdb copy of this immuneACCESS table, which keeps in-frame sequences only. Checked studies attribute under half of the gap to unresolved V genes and leave the rest unexplained. V and J calls and clone size come straight from that table; D and trimming were deduced from the DNA. The table for this sample lists hundreds of thousands of clones; roughly 85% of them were counted only once. The ten largest clones capture approximately 0.86% of the sample. Taken from the germline V gene, the CDR1 and CDR2 loops are MNHNS and SASEGT. The CDR3 sequence holds 14 residues, the cysteine and phenylalanine included. Of the read, only the CDR3 DNA is kept; its 42 bases are in frame from base 1. V sheds 6 bases and J sheds 3 bases, leaving 12 bases between their ends.

The receptor was isolated from a young woman in good health and CMV-seronegative. The chain was built from TRBV6-1 and TRBJ2-4, with TRBD2 tentatively as D gene (6 bases match). The sequencing sample was made of PBMCs. The encoded CDR3 is CASRGPGGKNIQYF. The DNA sequence is given as TGTGCCAGCAGGGGCCCCGGGGGCAAAAACATTCAGTACTTC.